Following are 9 T cell receptor beta chains from one sample sequenced in a study of T cell repertoires in cytomegalovirus infection. From the reads, TCRdb called clonotypes with MiXCR, one entry per CDR3 protein. This sample carries roughly 300,000 distinct CDR3 sequences, roughly 23% of them seen once, and the ten largest clones take roughly 13%. Sequencing used PBMCs. The receptors were gathered from a human donor in good health (CMV status not recorded). Some clones in this sample may be carry-over from other donors' samples.

The sample holds a few counts of this clonotype. The J gene is TRBJ2-5, the V gene TRBV14, with D uncertain. The germline CDR1 and CDR2 sequences are SGHDN and FVKESK. This CDR3 is 14 amino acids long. V shed 4 bases and J shed 7 bases, with 16 bases lying between them. CDR3 residues: CASSPDLYSSTQYF. The DNA of the CDR3 is TGTGCCAGCAGCCCCGACCTCTATTCATCGACCCAGTACTTC.

J is TRBJ2-7 and V is TRBV5-4, with 7 bases matching TRBD1. Germline V lookup: CDR1 SGHNT, CDR2 YYREEE (reference sequence). The CDR3 length is 13 residues. The V segment lost 3 bases and the J segment 5 bases; nucleotides outside the gene matches: 5. This CDR3 reads CASSSTGTHEQYF. The CDR3 DNA reads as TGTGCCAGCAGCTCGACAGGGACCCACGAGCAGTACTTC.

The chain carries TRBV5-1 and TRBJ1-1; D is undetermined. This CDR3 has 14 residues. Trimming cost V 3 bases and J 4 bases, with 13 bases left between them. Germline CDR1 SGHRS, CDR2 YFSETQ. CDR3 sequence: CASSSSQPVTEAFF. CDR3 bases: TGCGCCAGCAGCTCCTCGCAGCCGGTCACTGAAGCTTTCTTT.

At least ten counts were recorded for this clonotype. The chain employs TRBV11-2 and TRBJ2-7; possible D gene TRBD1, 5 bases. Germline lookup yields CDR1 SGHAT and CDR2 FQNNGV. V gave up 2 bases and J gave up 0 bases, with 8 bases separating them. CDR3 size: 14 residues. The CDR3 loop reads CASSLFQGSYEQYF. The CDR3 DNA follows: TGTGCCAGCAGCTTATTCCAGGGCTCCTACGAGCAGTACTTC.

This clonotype was picked up many times. V gene TRBV7-2 combines with J gene TRBJ2-5; perhaps D is TRBD1 or TRBD2 (6 bases each). The V end lost 6 bases, the J end lost 6 bases, and 17 bases lay between the germline ends. Germline values: CDR1 SGHTA, CDR2 FQGNSA. This CDR3 is built from 14 residues. CDR3 sequence: CASSPSGAVKTQYF. The CDR3 bases are TGTGCCAGCAGTCCCTCGGGGGCTGTCAAGACCCAGTACTTC.

This clonotype showed up just a few times. The gene calls are TRBV12-3 or TRBV12-4 and TRBJ2-3, with D possibly TRBD1 on 6 matching bases. The CDR3 covers 13 residues. The ends were cut back, 6 bases at V and 4 bases at J, with 11 bases in the middle. CDR3 bases: TGTGCCAGCAGCCAGACAGGAGCAGATACGCAGTATTTT. Encoded protein: CASSQTGADTQYF.

This clonotype was seen many times. The rearrangement uses TRBV7-2 and TRBJ1-3; D is possibly TRBD1 (6 bases). V was clipped by 3 bases and J by 0 bases, with 15 bases between them. Looked up from germline, CDR1 is SGHTA and CDR2 is FQGNSA. This CDR3 is built from 17 residues. CDR3 in DNA: TGTGCCAGCAGCTTCTACTTCGGACAGATCTCTGGAAACACCATATATTTT. Amino acids: CASSFYFGQISGNTIYF.

V usage is TRBV29-1 and J usage is TRBJ2-1; 8 nucleotides align to TRBD2. This CDR3 spans 12 amino acids. Germline V gives CDR1 SQVTM, CDR2 ANQGSEA. After removal of 7 bases from V and 8 bases from J, the junction contained 7 bases not matched to a gene. The CDR3 region is CSASGRGDEQFF. The CDR3 nucleotides are TGCAGCGCTTCGGGGCGGGGGGATGAGCAGTTCTTC.

This clonotype appeared many times. This chain connects TRBV7-8 to TRBJ1-1; 9 bases map to TRBD1. V gave up 0 bases and J gave up 5 bases; unmatched junction bases: 7. The CDR3 consists of 16 residues. CDR1 is SGHVS and CDR2 is FQNEAQ in the germline V gene. The CDR3 DNA follows: TGTGCCAGCAGCTTAGCCCCACAGGGGGCTCGGACTGAAGCTTTCTTT. Encoded protein: CASSLAPQGARTEAFF.